Each of the 28 T cell receptor beta chains below was sequenced from the same sample in a study of Ad26.COV2.S vaccination and SARS-CoV-2 variants. Libraries were prepared by immunoSEQ multiplex PCR; TCRdb keeps only in-frame clonotypes and omits some of them. The sample includes roughly 700,000 clones, 80% to 90% of them seen just once. The treatment: around 19 received Ad26.COV2.S at low or high dose, single or two shots; about 5 received placebo; per-sample allocation not given. After the first vaccine or placebo injection, samples were drawn on day 63. Sequences were derived from peripheral blood, sampled in a trial of Ad26.COV2.S vaccine versus placebo. These receptor sequences come from a person aged 18-60 years who received the Ad26.COV2.S COVID-19 vaccine or a placebo.

The chain is built from TRBV19 and TRBJ2-7; 11 bases align to TRBD1. This CDR3 spans 15 amino acids. Trimming removed 3 bases from V and 2 bases from J; junction bases left unmatched: 3. Germline V gene lookup returns CDR1 LNHDA and CDR2 SQIVND (reference sequence). CDR3 in DNA: TGTGCCAGTAGTATCGTGGGACAGGGGGCCTACGAGCAGTACTTC. The encoded protein is CASSIVGQGAYEQYF.

This chain uses TRBV5-1 with TRBJ2-3; TRBD1 matches 7 bases. Trimming removed 1 base from V and 0 bases from J; junction bases left unmatched: 2. There are 15 residues in the CDR3. CDR1 and CDR2 from the germline V gene are SGHRS and YFSETQ. CDR3 sequence (DNA): TGCGCCAGCAGCTTGACAGGGGACAGCACAGATACGCAGTATTTT. Protein product: CASSLTGDSTDTQYF.

J is TRBJ2-3 and V is TRBV3-1 (or the pseudogene TRBV3-2), with 8 bases aligning to TRBD2. J lost 5 bases, V lost 1 base, and 5 bases had no gene match. The CDR3 is made up of 15 amino acids. Germline loops: CDR1 LGHDT, CDR2 YNNKEL (reference sequence). DNA of the CDR3: TGTGCCAGCAGCCAAGGTAGCGGGGTAGGAGATACGCAGTATTTT. Its translation is CASSQGSGVGDTQYF.

This clone is a singleton in its sample. This chain connects TRBV2 to TRBJ1-2; perhaps TRBD1 as D (6 bases). From germline, CDR1 is SNHLY and CDR2 FYNNEI. The CDR3 totals 16 residues. V lost 5 bases and J 4 bases, leaving 20 bases between the germline ends. CDR3: CASSSVPDRPPYGYTF. CDR3 sequence (DNA): TGTGCCAGCAGTTCCGTCCCGGACAGACCCCCCTATGGCTACACCTTC.

The chain is built from TRBV7-8 and TRBJ1-3, with no clear D. This CDR3 contains 14 residues. Germline lookup yields CDR1 SGHVS and CDR2 FQNEAQ. With 0 bases removed from V and 1 base from J, the gap between germline ends came to 4 bases. DNA of the CDR3: TGTGCCAGCAGCTTAGCAGCGTCTGGAAACACCATATATTTT. The encoded protein is CASSLAASGNTIYF.

This clone was recorded a few times. In the same sample, other DNA sequences code for this CDR3. The chain combines TRBV5-1 with TRBJ2-1, with unresolved D. The CDR3 covers 15 residues. Between the trimmed V and J ends, which lost 0 bases and 0 bases, there was a span of 7 bases. The germline V gene encodes CDR1 SGHRS and CDR2 YFSETQ. CDR3 region: CASSLGQSSYNEQFF. The DNA of the CDR3 is TGCGCCAGCAGCTTGGGACAAAGCTCCTACAATGAGCAGTTCTTC.

J is TRBJ2-7 and V is TRBV29-1, with D possibly called TRBD1 or TRBD2 (5 bases each). Trimming shortened V by 5 bases and J by 5 bases, and 19 bases separated the two germline ends. The CDR3 runs 14 residues. Per the germline V gene, CDR1 is SQVTM and CDR2 is ANQGSEA. The CDR3 nucleotides read TGCAGCGTTCTTCTCCCGGGGCAACATGACGAGCAGTACTTC. This encodes CSVLLPGQHDEQYF.

V and J are TRBV27 and TRBJ2-6; TRBD1 is a possible D gene (5 bases). CDR1 is MNHEY and CDR2 is SMNVEV in the germline V gene (reference sequence). The V gene lost 3 bases and the J gene lost 4 bases, with 13 bases spanning the gap. CDR3 size: 16 residues. This chain's CDR3 is CASSFKGIFGANVLTF. In DNA form, the CDR3 reads TGTGCCAGCAGTTTTAAGGGGATCTTCGGGGCCAACGTCCTGACTTTC.

The rearrangement joins TRBV2 to TRBJ2-7; D is possibly TRBD1 (5 bases). The ends were cut back, 6 bases at V and 6 bases at J, with 18 bases in the middle. This CDR3 contains 14 residues. The germline V gene has CDR1 SNHLY and CDR2 FYNNEI. Here the CDR3 reads CASRNDSPLAEQYF. The CDR3 nucleotides are TGTGCCAGCAGAAATGACAGCCCCCTCGCCGAGCAGTACTTC.

The chain is built from TRBV7-2 and TRBJ1-1; D gene uncertain. In germline, CDR1 is SGHTA, CDR2 FQGNSA. V was clipped by 8 bases and J by 1 base, with 5 bases between them. The CDR3 consists of 11 residues. The CDR3 region has the DNA TGTGCCAGCCGGGAGAACACTGAAGCTTTCTTT. This translates into CASRENTEAFF.

V and J are TRBV5-1 and TRBJ1-1; D possibly corresponds to TRBD1 (6 bases). Germline lookup yields CDR1 SGHRS and CDR2 YFSETQ. This CDR3 region has 15 residues. The V and J ends lost 1 base and 4 bases respectively, with 14 bases between them. CDR3 sequence: CASSLRAGGGTEAFF. CDR3 in DNA: TGCGCCAGCAGCTTGCGGGCCGGAGGGGGCACTGAAGCTTTCTTT. The complete variable domain, with remaining parts taken from reference TRBV5-1 and TRBJ1-1, reads KAGVTQTPRYLIKTRGQQVTLSCSPISGHRSVSWYQQTPGQGLQFLFEYFSETQRNKGNFPGRFSGRQFSNSRSEMNVSTLELGDSALYLCASSLRAGGGTEAFFGQGTRLTVV.

The chain links TRBV5-4 to TRBJ2-7; 7 bases fit TRBD1. Trimming took 0 bases from V and 2 from J; bases not matched to a gene: 2. CDR3 length: 14 amino acids. Germline V gives CDR1 SGHNT, CDR2 YYREEE (reference sequence). CDR3 residues: CASSLGGQAYEQYF. The CDR3 DNA reads TGTGCCAGCAGCTTGGGAGGACAGGCCTACGAGCAGTACTTC. Using reference TRBV5-4 and TRBJ2-7 for the parts outside the CDR3, the full variable domain is ETGVTQSPTHLIKTRGQQVTLRCSSQSGHNTVSWYQQALGQGPQFIFQYYREEENGRGNFPPRFSGLQFPNYSSELNVNALELDDSALYLCASSLGGQAYEQYFGPGTRLTVT.

The chain uses TRBV19 and TRBJ1-4, with D unresolved. V lost 9 bases and J 3 bases, leaving 11 bases between the germline ends. Germline V gene data show CDR1 as LNHDA and CDR2 as SQIVND (reference sequence). The CDR3 runs to 13 residues. CDR3 region: CASQQYSNEKLFF. The CDR3 DNA reads as TGTGCCAGCCAGCAATACTCTAATGAAAAACTGTTTTTT.

This rearrangement joins TRBV12-3 or TRBV12-4 to TRBJ2-1; D possibly corresponds to TRBD2 (5 bases). CDR3 length equals 11 residues. V was cut by 8 bases and J by 8 bases, with 10 bases left in between. This CDR3 is CASLSVDEQFF. CDR3 nucleotide sequence: TGTGCCAGCCTTAGCGTGGATGAGCAGTTCTTC.

This clone was counted once. The chain carries TRBV6-5 and TRBJ1-2, with D perhaps matching TRBD1 (5 bases). CDR1 is MNHEY and CDR2 is SVGAGI in the germline V gene. This CDR3 is 14 amino acids long. V shed 7 bases and J shed 5 bases, with 17 bases lying between them. The CDR3 DNA sequence: TGTGCCAGCACGCACACCGGGACCTCTTATGGCTACACCTTC. This sequence encodes CASTHTGTSYGYTF.

About this clone: Additional DNA sequences in this sample encode the identical CDR3. The V call is TRBV12-3 or TRBV12-4, the J call TRBJ1-2; D is ambiguous. Trimming removed 2 bases at V and 4 bases at J, with 8 bases between. The CDR3 is 13 residues long. CDR3 bases: TGTGCCAGCAGTTTAAGGGTGGGCTATGGCTACACCTTC. It yields the protein CASSLRVGYGYTF.

The chain recombines TRBV30 with TRBJ1-5; D is ambiguous. CDR1 is GTSNPN and CDR2 is SVGIG in the germline V gene (reference sequence). Trimming stripped 0 bases from V and 0 bases from J, with 9 bases between. This CDR3 comprises 15 residues. CDR3 sequence: CAWSVFTVSNQPQHF. The DNA for the CDR3 is TGTGCCTGGAGTGTATTTACAGTTAGCAATCAGCCCCAGCATTTT.

The table lists this clone with a count of one. The rearrangement links TRBV30 to TRBJ2-7; 9 bases line up with TRBD1. V was clipped by 2 bases and J by 6 bases; unmatched bases: 8. Germline CDR1 reads GTSNPN; CDR2 reads SVGIG (reference sequence). The CDR3 is 14 amino acids. CDR3 bases: TGTGCCTGGAGTCCCGGGACAGGGCGTAGCGAGCAGTACTTC. Translated: CAWSPGTGRSEQYF.

The V and J genes are TRBV5-8 and TRBJ2-3; D gene uncertain. V lost 4 bases and J 4 bases, leaving 7 bases between the germline ends. Germline assignment: CDR1 SGHTS and CDR2 YDEGEE. The CDR3 spans 12 residues. The CDR3 sequence: CASSPQADTQYF. The CDR3 region has the DNA TGTGCCAGCAGCCCGCAGGCAGATACGCAGTATTTT.

The V and J genes are TRBV30 and TRBJ2-5, with D hard to call. The CDR3 extends over 14 amino acids. The germline V gene encodes CDR1 GTSNPN and CDR2 SVGIG (reference sequence). Trimming removed 0 bases from V and 7 bases from J, with 15 bases in between. Written as DNA, the CDR3 is TGTGCCTGGAGTGTCTTGACCGGCGAGATGACCCAGTACTTC. It translates to CAWSVLTGEMTQYF.

The rearrangement uses TRBV6-2 or TRBV6-3 and TRBJ2-7, with TRBD2 matching over 7 bases. There are 14 residues in the CDR3. The junction had 11 bases not matched to a gene; V was cut back by 6 bases and J by 6 bases. From germline, CDR1 is MNHEY and CDR2 SVGEGT. The DNA of the CDR3 is TGTGCCAGCAGCCGGGGGGTCCCCTCCGGCGAGCAGTACTTC. The encoded protein is CASSRGVPSGEQYF.

J is TRBJ2-3 and V is TRBV5-4; 8 bases agree with TRBD2. J was trimmed by 0 bases and V by 5 bases; bases with no gene match: 2. CDR1 and CDR2 (germline): SGHNT, YYREEE (reference sequence). This CDR3 is 14 amino acids long. CDR3: CASRSSGSTDTQYF. The CDR3 region has the DNA TGTGCCAGCAGGTCTAGCGGGAGCACAGATACGCAGTATTTT. Together with reference TRBV5-4 and TRBJ2-3, the CDR3 gives the full variable domain: ETGVTQSPTHLIKTRGQQVTLRCSSQSGHNTVSWYQQALGQGPQFIFQYYREEENGRGNFPPRFSGLQFPNYSSELNVNALELDDSALYLCASRSSGSTDTQYFGPGTRLTVL.

This chain uses TRBV20-1 with TRBJ2-3; D gene uncertain. The CDR3 contains 10 residues. CDR1 is DFQATT, CDR2 SNEGSKA, per germline (reference sequence). V was cut by 5 bases and J by 9 bases, with 9 bases left in between. The CDR3 nucleotides read TGCAGTGCTCTGATAGTCACGCAGTATTTT. It is translated as CSALIVTQYF.

The rearrangement links TRBV19 to TRBJ2-7; D is uncertain. Germline V gives CDR1 LNHDA, CDR2 SQIVND (reference sequence). Trimming shortened V by 2 bases and J by 3 bases, and 11 bases separated the two germline ends. There are 14 residues in the CDR3. CDR3 nucleotide sequence: TGTGCCAGTAGTATAAGGAAAAACTACTACGAGCAGTACTTC. Its protein product is CASSIRKNYYEQYF.

This clone was seen only a few times. The V call is TRBV10-3, the J call TRBJ1-2, with unresolved D. The V gene's germline CDR1 is ENHRY and CDR2 SYGVKD. The CDR3 covers 12 residues. V was clipped by 6 bases and J by 3 bases, with 8 bases between them. The CDR3 reads CAISPVDYGYTF. In nucleotides, the CDR3 is TGTGCCATCAGCCCTGTCGACTATGGCTACACCTTC.

The chain uses TRBV7-8 and TRBJ2-1; D unresolved. The CDR3 is 12 residues long. Germline CDR1 SGHVS, CDR2 FQNEAQ. The V and J ends lost 4 bases and 12 bases respectively, with 13 bases between them. DNA of the CDR3: TGTGCCAGCAGCTCCAGCGAGCCGGGGCAGTTCTTC. This sequence encodes CASSSSEPGQFF.

This chain links TRBV6-1 with TRBJ2-5; possibly TRBD2 for D (6 bases). The CDR3 consists of 17 residues. Trimming left V 1 base short and J 5 bases short, with 20 bases between. The germline gives CDR1 MNHNS, CDR2 SASEGT. CDR3 in DNA: TGTGCCAGCAGTGAAGGGATTCTAGCCGGGAGCAGGGAGACCCAGTACTTC. This sequence encodes CASSEGILAGSRETQYF.

The genes are TRBV7-2 and TRBJ2-5, with 14 bases identical to TRBD2. This CDR3 comprises 18 residues. V trimming: 1 base; J trimming: 5 bases; junction bases outside the gene matches: 9. Germline values: CDR1 SGHTA, CDR2 FQGNSA. The CDR3 loop reads CASSLVGLAGGGTETQYF. For the CDR3, the DNA is TGTGCCAGCAGCTTAGTTGGACTAGCGGGGGGCGGTACGGAGACCCAGTACTTC.